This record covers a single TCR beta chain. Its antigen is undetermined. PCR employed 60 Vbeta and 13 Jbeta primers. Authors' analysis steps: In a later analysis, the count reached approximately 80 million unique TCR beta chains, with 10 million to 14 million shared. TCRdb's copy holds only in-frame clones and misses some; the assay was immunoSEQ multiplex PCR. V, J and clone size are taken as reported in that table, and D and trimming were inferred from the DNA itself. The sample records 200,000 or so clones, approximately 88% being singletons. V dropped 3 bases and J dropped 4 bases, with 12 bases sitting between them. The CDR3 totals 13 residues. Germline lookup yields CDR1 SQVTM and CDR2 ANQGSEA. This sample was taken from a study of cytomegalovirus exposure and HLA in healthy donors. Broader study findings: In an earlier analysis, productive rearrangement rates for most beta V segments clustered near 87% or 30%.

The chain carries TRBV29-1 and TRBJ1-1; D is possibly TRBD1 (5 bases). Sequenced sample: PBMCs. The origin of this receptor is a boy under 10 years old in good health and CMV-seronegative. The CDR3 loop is CSVEGGKSTEAFF. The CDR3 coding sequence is TGCAGCGTTGAGGGGGGGAAGAGCACTGAAGCTTTCTTT.